This T cell receptor (beta chain) came from a study of cytomegalovirus exposure and HLA in healthy donors. The germline V gene has CDR1 SEHNR and CDR2 FQNEAQ (reference sequence). The CDR3 contains 15 residues. The V segment lost 3 bases and the J segment 7 bases; nucleotides outside the gene matches: 7. PCR amplification relied on 60 Vbeta primers (plus 13 Jbeta primers). Here immunoSEQ multiplex PCR was the method, and the copy in TCRdb shows in-frame clones only, minus some. The data contain about 130,000 clones, roughly 72% of them seen just once; the ten biggest clones take up 3% to 4.5%. Notes on the study in general: A later analysis showed TCR association rates differing by HLA locus, peaking at DRB1 and lowest at HLA-C. In vitro experiments confirmed that a few CMV-associated chains were specific for CMV antigens. Presence/absence analyses supposed approximately even sequencing depth among donors. In an earlier analysis, most TCR beta V segments were productive about 87% or about 30% of the time.

This clone was observed a single time. Its cognate antigen is unknown. The sequencing input was PBMCs. V is TRBV7-9 and J is TRBJ1-5, with 9 bases identical to TRBD1. The source of this sequence is a man between 35 and 55 years old in good health and CMV-seropositive. CDR3 sequence (DNA): TGTGCCAGCAGCTTCGGACAGGGGTTGGGACAGCCCCAGCATTTT. Its translation is CASSFGQGLGQPQHF. Based on the CDR3 plus reference TRBV7-9 and TRBJ1-5, the full variable domain is DTGVSQNPRHKITKRGQNVTFRCDPISEHNRLYWYRQTLGQGPEFLTYFQNEAQLEKSRLLSDRFSAERPKGSFSTLEIQRTEQGDSAMYLCASSFGQGLGQPQHFGDGTRLSIL.